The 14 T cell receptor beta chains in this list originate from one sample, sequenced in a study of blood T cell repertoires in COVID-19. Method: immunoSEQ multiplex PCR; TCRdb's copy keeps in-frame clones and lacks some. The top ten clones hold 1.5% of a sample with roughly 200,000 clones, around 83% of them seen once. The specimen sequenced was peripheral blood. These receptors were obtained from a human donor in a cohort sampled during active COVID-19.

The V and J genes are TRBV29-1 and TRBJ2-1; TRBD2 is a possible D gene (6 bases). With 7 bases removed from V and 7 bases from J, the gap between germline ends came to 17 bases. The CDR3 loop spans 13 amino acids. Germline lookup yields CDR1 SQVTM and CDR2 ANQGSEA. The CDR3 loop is CSAAGTEGNEQFF. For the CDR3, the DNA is TGCAGCGCCGCCGGGACTGAAGGGAATGAGCAGTTCTTC.

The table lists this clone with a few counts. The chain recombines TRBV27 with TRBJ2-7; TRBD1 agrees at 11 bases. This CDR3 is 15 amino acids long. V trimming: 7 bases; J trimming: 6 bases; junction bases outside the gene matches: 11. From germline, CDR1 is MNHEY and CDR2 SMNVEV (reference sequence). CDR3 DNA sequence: TGTGCCAGCACCACTTCACGGGACAGGGGGGCCGAGCAGTACTTC. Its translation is CASTTSRDRGAEQYF.

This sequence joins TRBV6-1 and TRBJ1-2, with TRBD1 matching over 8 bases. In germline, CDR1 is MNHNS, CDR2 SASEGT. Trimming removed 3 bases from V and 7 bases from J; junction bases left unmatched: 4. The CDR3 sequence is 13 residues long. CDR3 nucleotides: TGTGCCAGCAGTGAGGACAGGGTCTCTGGCTACACCTTC. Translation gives CASSEDRVSGYTF.

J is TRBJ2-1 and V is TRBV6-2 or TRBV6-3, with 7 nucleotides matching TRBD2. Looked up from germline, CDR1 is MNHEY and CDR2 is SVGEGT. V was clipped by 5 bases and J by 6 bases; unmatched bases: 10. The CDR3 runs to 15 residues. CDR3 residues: CASSPWTSGANEQFF. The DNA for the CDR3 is TGTGCCAGCAGTCCCTGGACTAGTGGTGCCAATGAGCAGTTCTTC.

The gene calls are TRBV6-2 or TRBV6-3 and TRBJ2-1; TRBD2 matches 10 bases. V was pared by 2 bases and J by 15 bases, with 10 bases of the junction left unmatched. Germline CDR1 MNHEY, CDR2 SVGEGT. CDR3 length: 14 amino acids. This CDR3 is CASSYVLAGDIRFF. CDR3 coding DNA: TGTGCCAGCAGTTACGTGCTAGCGGGGGACATTCGGTTCTTC.

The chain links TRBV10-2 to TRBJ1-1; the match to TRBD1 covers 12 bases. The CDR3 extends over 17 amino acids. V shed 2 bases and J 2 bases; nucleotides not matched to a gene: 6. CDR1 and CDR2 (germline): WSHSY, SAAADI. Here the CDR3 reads CASSERGTGGVNTEAFF. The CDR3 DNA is TGCGCCAGCAGTGAGAGGGGGACAGGGGGCGTTAACACTGAAGCTTTCTTT.

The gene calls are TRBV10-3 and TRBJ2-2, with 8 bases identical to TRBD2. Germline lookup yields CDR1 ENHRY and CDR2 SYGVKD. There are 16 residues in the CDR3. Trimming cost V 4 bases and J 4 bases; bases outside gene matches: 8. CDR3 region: CAISGDGRESTGELFF. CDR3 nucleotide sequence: TGTGCCATCAGTGGGGACGGGAGGGAGAGCACCGGGGAGCTGTTTTTT.

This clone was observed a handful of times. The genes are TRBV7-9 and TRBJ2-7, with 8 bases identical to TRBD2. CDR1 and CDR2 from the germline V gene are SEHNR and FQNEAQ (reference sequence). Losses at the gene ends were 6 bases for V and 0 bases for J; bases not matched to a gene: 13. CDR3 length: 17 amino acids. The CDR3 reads CASRILAGPPASYEQYF. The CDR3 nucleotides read TGTGCCAGCAGAATATTAGCGGGACCCCCGGCCTCCTACGAGCAGTACTTC.

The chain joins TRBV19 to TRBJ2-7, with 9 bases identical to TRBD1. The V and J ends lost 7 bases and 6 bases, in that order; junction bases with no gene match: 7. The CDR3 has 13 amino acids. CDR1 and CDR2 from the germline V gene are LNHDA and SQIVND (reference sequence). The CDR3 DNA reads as TGTGCCAGTATGCAGGACAGGGGAAGCGAGCAGTACTTC. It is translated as CASMQDRGSEQYF.

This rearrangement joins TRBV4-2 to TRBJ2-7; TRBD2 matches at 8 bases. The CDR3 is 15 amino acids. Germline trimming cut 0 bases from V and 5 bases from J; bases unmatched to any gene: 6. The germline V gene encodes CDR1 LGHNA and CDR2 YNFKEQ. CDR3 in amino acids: CASSQDRGGGDEQYF. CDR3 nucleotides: TGTGCCAGCAGCCAAGATCGGGGGGGAGGGGACGAGCAGTACTTC.

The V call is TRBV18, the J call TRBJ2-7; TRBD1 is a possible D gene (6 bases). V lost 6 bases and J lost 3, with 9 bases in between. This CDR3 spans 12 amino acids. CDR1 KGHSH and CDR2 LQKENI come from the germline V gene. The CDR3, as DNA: TGTGCCAGCTCTGGGGGCCTCTACGAGCAGTACTTC. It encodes CASSGGLYEQYF.

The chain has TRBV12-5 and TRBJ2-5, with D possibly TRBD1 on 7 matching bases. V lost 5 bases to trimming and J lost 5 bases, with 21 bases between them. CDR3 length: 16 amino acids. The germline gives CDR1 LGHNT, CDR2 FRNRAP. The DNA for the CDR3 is TGTGCTAGTGGTCCTTGGACTGGAGGGGGCAGGGAGACCCAGTACTTC. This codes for CASGPWTGGGRETQYF.

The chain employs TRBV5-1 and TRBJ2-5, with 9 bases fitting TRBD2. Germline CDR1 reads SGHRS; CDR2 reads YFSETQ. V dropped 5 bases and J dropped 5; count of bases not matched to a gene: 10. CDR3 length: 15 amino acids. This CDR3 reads CASRGTSGFQETQYF. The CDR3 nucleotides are TGCGCCAGCAGAGGAACTAGCGGGTTCCAGGAGACCCAGTACTTC.

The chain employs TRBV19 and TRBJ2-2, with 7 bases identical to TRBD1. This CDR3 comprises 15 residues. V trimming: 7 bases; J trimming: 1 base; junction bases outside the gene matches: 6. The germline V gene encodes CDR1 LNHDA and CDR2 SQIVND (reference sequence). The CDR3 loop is CASTPRTGNTGELFF. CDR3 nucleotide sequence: TGTGCCAGTACTCCGAGGACAGGGAACACCGGGGAGCTGTTTTTT.